These 21 T cell receptor beta chains were sequenced from one sample in a study of Graves' ophthalmopathy and Graves' hyperthyroidism. From RNA, the CDR3 regions of TCR beta chains were amplified and sequenced. In the first round, RT-PCR was carried out with HTBI primers, and a multiplex PCR formed the second round. From the multiplex PCR reads, TCRdb called clonotypes with MiXCR, one entry per CDR3 protein. The table shows around 660,000 distinct CDR3 sequences, with roughly 41% occurring only once. The source material was peripheral blood. All receptors derive from an adult man with Graves' ophthalmopathy.

The chain carries TRBV4-1 and TRBJ1-1; 9 bases match TRBD1. The germline V gene has CDR1 MGHRA and CDR2 YSYEKL. This CDR3 has 17 residues. V dropped 2 bases and J dropped 0; count of bases not matched to a gene: 7. The CDR3 coding sequence is TGCGCCAGCAGCCAACTCGGGACAGGGAGGATGAACACTGAAGCTTTCTTT. Protein sequence: CASSQLGTGRMNTEAFF.

This clonotype was seen a few times. This chain connects TRBV29-1 to TRBJ1-1; a possible D gene is TRBD1 (6 bases). V was clipped by 4 bases and J by 7 bases, with 13 bases between them. CDR1 and CDR2 (germline): SQVTM, ANQGSEA. The CDR3 has 12 residues. The CDR3 nucleotides are TGCAGCGTTGGGGGGCTGAATAATGAAGCTTTCTTT. Its translation: CSVGGLNNEAFF.

This clonotype was seen many times. This sequence joins TRBV12-3 or TRBV12-4 and TRBJ1-5, with unresolved D. The CDR3 totals 15 residues. Trimming cost V 2 bases and J 8 bases, with 16 bases left between them. Written as DNA, the CDR3 is TGTGCCAGCAGTTTAAATGGGCCCTCGGGCGAGCCCCAGCATTTT. It encodes CASSLNGPSGEPQHF.

Regarding this clonotype: A read error may be the cause here, since a much bigger clone is one base away. The chain carries TRBV7-2 and TRBJ1-2; TRBD1 agrees at 10 bases. Germline loops: CDR1 SGHTA, CDR2 FQGNSA. The CDR3 length is 14 residues. V dropped 5 bases and J dropped 12; count of bases not matched to a gene: 12. The CDR3 is CASSATGTGEGHTF. The CDR3 DNA reads TGTGCCAGCAGCGCCACCGGGACAGGGGAAGGCCACACCTTC.

Ten or more counts support this clonotype. The J gene is TRBJ2-5, the V gene TRBV7-2; D uncertain. Trimming shortened V by 2 bases and J by 5 bases, and 12 bases separated the two germline ends. This CDR3 region has 14 residues. Germline V lookup: CDR1 SGHTA, CDR2 FQGNSA. CDR3 sequence (DNA): TGTGCCAGCAGCTTACAACAAGGCAGGGAGACCCAGTACTTC. Encoded protein: CASSLQQGRETQYF.

The gene calls are TRBV7-2 and TRBJ2-6, with D tentatively TRBD2 (6 bases). With 0 bases removed from V and 0 bases from J, the gap between germline ends came to 9 bases. The CDR3 covers 17 residues. CDR1 and CDR2 from the germline V gene are SGHTA and FQGNSA. The CDR3 here is CASSLAPGSSGANVLTF. The DNA of the CDR3 is TGTGCCAGCAGCTTAGCGCCCGGGAGCTCTGGGGCCAACGTCCTGACTTTC.

About this clonotype: Sequence at one end of the junction differs from germline and may be a read error. V is TRBV2 and J is TRBJ2-7; 8 bases fit TRBD1. The V gene's germline CDR1 is SNHLY and CDR2 FYNNEI. The CDR3 is 19 amino acids. The CDR3: CASSLKEAGGLSSSYEQYF. The CDR3, as DNA: TGCGCCAGCAGCCTCAAGGAAGCAGGGGGCCTATCGAGCTCCTACGAGCAGTACTTC.

This clonotype has ten or more counts. V usage is TRBV12-3 or TRBV12-4 and J usage is TRBJ1-1; maybe TRBD1 (5 bases). This CDR3 has 15 residues. Trimming stripped 1 base from V and 0 bases from J, with 9 bases between. The CDR3 is CASSLESGLNTEAFF. The CDR3 nucleotides read TGTGCCAGCAGTTTAGAGTCAGGGCTGAACACTGAAGCTTTCTTT.

This clonotype was picked up a small number of times. A junction boundary mismatches the germline segment, possibly from a read error. This sequence joins TRBV10-3 and TRBJ1-5; D remains unclear. Germline V gives CDR1 ENHRY, CDR2 SYGVKD. CDR3 length: 14 residues. CDR3 in DNA: TGTGCCAGCAGTTATAACCCGGGCGGTCAGCCCCAGCATTTT. As protein: CASSYNPGGQPQHF.

In the case of this clonotype: A much larger clone lies a single base off, so this may be a read error. The chain uses TRBV7-3 and TRBJ2-5; D may be TRBD1 or TRBD2 (5 bases each). V shed 4 bases and J shed 4 bases, with 13 bases lying between them. The CDR3 is 14 amino acids. From germline, CDR1 is SGHTA and CDR2 FQGTGA. CDR3 loop: CASSSGTDPETQYF. The CDR3 DNA follows: TGTGCCAGCAGCTCCGGGACGGACCCAGAGACCCAGTACTTC.

In this sample, this clonotype turned up many times. This chain uses TRBV7-9 with TRBJ2-7; D call uncertain. The CDR3 is made up of 11 amino acids. The V gene's germline CDR1 is SEHNR and CDR2 FQNEAQ (reference sequence). The V gene lost 10 bases and the J gene lost 0 bases, with 7 bases spanning the gap. In DNA form, the CDR3 reads TGTGCCATCAGGACCTCCTACGAGCAGTACTTC. Protein sequence: CAIRTSYEQYF.

V and J are TRBV5-1 and TRBJ1-2; TRBD1 agrees at 8 bases. The germline CDR1 and CDR2 sequences are SGHRS and YFSETQ. With 1 base clipped from V and 4 bases from J, the junction kept 12 bases outside the gene matches. The CDR3 runs 17 residues. The CDR3 spells CASSLRVGGTGAYGYTF. CDR3 nucleotide sequence: TGCGCCAGCAGCTTGAGGGTCGGCGGGACAGGAGCCTATGGCTACACCTTC.

The V gene is TRBV5-1, the J gene TRBJ1-4; unclear D gene. Germline V lookup: CDR1 SGHRS, CDR2 YFSETQ. The CDR3 is made up of 15 amino acids. Trimming shortened V by 4 bases and J by 5 bases, and 15 bases separated the two germline ends. The CDR3 DNA is TGCGCCAGCAGCCAACGGGGTGGGCTGAATGAAAAACTGTTTTTT. It codes for CASSQRGGLNEKLFF.

The chain has TRBV20-1 and TRBJ2-5, with 9 bases lining up with TRBD2. This CDR3 spans 16 amino acids. The V segment lost 1 base and the J segment 4 bases; nucleotides outside the gene matches: 10. Germline V gives CDR1 DFQATT, CDR2 SNEGSKA (reference sequence). The CDR3 region is CSARAFRPSGTETQYF. For the CDR3, the DNA is TGCAGTGCTAGAGCTTTTAGGCCTAGCGGGACAGAGACCCAGTACTTC.

This clonotype was detected ten times or more. This sequence joins TRBV11-2 and TRBJ2-5; D possibly corresponds to TRBD1 (5 bases). CDR3 size: 15 residues. V was trimmed by 1 base and J by 2 bases, leaving 11 bases between them. CDR1 SGHAT and CDR2 FQNNGV come from the germline V gene. The CDR3 reads CASSLAGREQETQYF. CDR3 bases: TGTGCCAGCAGCTTAGCTGGCAGGGAACAAGAGACCCAGTACTTC.

This clonotype came up many times. This rearrangement joins TRBV25-1 to TRBJ1-1, with 9 nucleotides matching TRBD1. Germline CDR1 reads MGHDK; CDR2 reads SYGVNS. V shed 0 bases, J shed 0 bases, and the junction held 5 bases outside the gene matches. CDR3 length equals 17 residues. The CDR3 sequence: CASSEYGQGPLNTEAFF. CDR3 DNA: TGTGCCAGCAGTGAATATGGACAGGGGCCCTTGAACACTGAAGCTTTCTTT.

J is TRBJ2-5 and V is TRBV2; TRBD1 aligns across 11 bases. CDR1 SNHLY and CDR2 FYNNEI come from the germline V gene. The CDR3 consists of 16 residues. Germline trimming cut 5 bases from V and 1 base from J; bases unmatched to any gene: 6. The CDR3 DNA is TGTGCCAGCAGTCCTGGGACAGGGGGTATCCAAGAGACCCAGTACTTC. It codes for CASSPGTGGIQETQYF.

This clonotype was counted ten times or more. The chain carries TRBV24-1 and TRBJ1-2; D not certain. V shed 5 bases and J shed 5 bases, with 17 bases lying between them. Germline-derived CDR1 and CDR2 are KGHDR and SFDVKD. CDR3 length: 15 amino acids. The CDR3 nucleotides read TGTGCCACCAGTGGATCGGACGGGTTGGGATATGGCTACACCTTC. Translating it yields CATSGSDGLGYGYTF.

This clonotype appeared many times. CDR3 DNA: TGCAGTGCTCCGACTAGTCCCGGCGAGCAGTACTTC. Amino acids: CSAPTSPGEQYF. This chain uses TRBV20-1 with TRBJ2-7; tentative D call: TRBD2 (6 bases). The CDR3 length is 12 residues. CDR1 DFQATT and CDR2 SNEGSKA come from the germline V gene (reference sequence). V lost 5 bases and J 6 bases, leaving 14 bases between the germline ends.

The chain links TRBV29-1 to TRBJ1-4; D remains unclear. This CDR3 region has 13 residues. Germline V CDR1 and CDR2: SQVTM, ANQGSEA. The CDR3 sequence is CSYDGRQVEKLFF. As DNA, the CDR3 is TGCAGTTACGACGGCAGACAAGTTGAAAAACTGTTTTTT.

This sequence joins TRBV10-3 and TRBJ2-7; D is possibly TRBD1 (6 bases). Germline V gene sequence: CDR1 ENHRY, CDR2 SYGVKD. This CDR3 has 12 amino acids. V was shortened by 10 bases and J by 7 bases, with 17 bases between the two germline ends. CDR3 DNA: TGTGCCACTCAGGGGATCCCTGATGAGCAGTACTTC. This codes for CATQGIPDEQYF.